Presented here are 25 T cell receptor beta chains from one specimen sequenced in a study of HIV-infected children after antiretroviral therapy interruption. The treatment was: PENTA 11 planned treatment interruption arm or continuous ART arm. A 3' RACE protocol on RNA, with unique molecular identifiers, produced the TCR library. MiXCR, applied by TCRdb to the 3' RACE reads, yields one record per CDR3 protein. The sample has approximately 95,000 distinct CDR3 sequences, approximately 6.9% seen once; the top ten hold roughly 1%. This specimen consisted of CD45RA+ CD4+ T cells from PBMCs, pooled from several time points, obtained from a donor given antiretroviral therapy, either interrupted or continuous. Subset given: naive CD4+ CD45RA+ CD45RO- T cells. These receptors were obtained from a pool of human donors with HIV.

This clonotype came up a few times. The V and J genes are TRBV6-1 and TRBJ2-3; perhaps TRBD1 as D (6 bases). The CDR3 has 15 amino acids. Germline assignment: CDR1 MNHNS and CDR2 SASEGT. The V gene lost 2 bases and the J gene lost 7 bases, with 16 bases spanning the gap. The CDR3 DNA reads as TGTGCCAGCAGTGAACGAGGGGGTTCTGGTCATACGCAGTATTTT. This translates into CASSERGGSGHTQYF.

This chain uses TRBV6-1 with TRBJ2-7; 10 bases align to TRBD2. The J segment lost 5 bases and the V segment lost 3 bases, leaving 10 bases of the junction unmatched. The CDR3 is 16 amino acids. Looked up from germline, CDR1 is MNHNS and CDR2 is SASEGT. The DNA for the CDR3 is TGTGCCAGCAGTGAGTTCGGAAAGCGGGAGGGCCACGAGCAGTACTTC. Encoded protein: CASSEFGKREGHEQYF.

This clonotype was seen ten or more times. The rearrangement uses TRBV6-5 and TRBJ2-3; D is perhaps TRBD1 or TRBD2 (5 bases each). CDR1 and CDR2 (germline): MNHEY, SVGAGI. CDR3 length: 12 residues. CDR3 in amino acids: CAVRGLTDTQYF. As DNA, the CDR3 is TGTGCTGTCCGGGGCCTCACAGATACGCAGTATTTT.

The table lists this clonotype with many counts. A junction end diverges from the germline sequence, so it may reflect a read error. The chain employs TRBV6-6 and TRBJ2-4; D tentatively reads TRBD1 or TRBD2 (6 bases each). The CDR3 has 16 residues. Germline V CDR1 and CDR2: MNHNY, SVGAGI (reference sequence). The CDR3 DNA follows: TGTGCCAGCGGGGGACTGGGGGGCTCTAGTCAAAACACCTTGTACTTT. This codes for CASGGLGGSSQNTLYF.

This clonotype has at least ten counts. The gene calls are TRBV12-3 or TRBV12-4 and TRBJ1-1, with D unclear. Trimming left V 7 bases short and J 1 base short, with 22 bases between. This CDR3 has 17 amino acids. The CDR3 DNA follows: TGTGCCAGCACTCGAGAATTGGCTTCCGGAGGGAACACTGAAGCTTTCTTT. This gives the protein CASTRELASGGNTEAFF.

This chain uses TRBV6-2 or TRBV6-3 with TRBJ2-3; D is possibly TRBD1 or TRBD2 (5 bases each). The V gene lost 4 bases and the J gene lost 2 bases, with 13 bases spanning the gap. The CDR3 is made up of 15 amino acids. Germline CDR1 reads MNHEY; CDR2 reads SVGEGT. The CDR3 here is CASSWDVRATDTQYF. Written as DNA, the CDR3 is TGTGCCAGCAGTTGGGACGTCAGGGCCACAGATACGCAGTATTTT.

This clonotype occurred many times. The V gene is TRBV20-1, the J gene TRBJ2-1; TRBD2 matches at 8 bases. CDR3 length: 17 amino acids. CDR1 is DFQATT, CDR2 SNEGSKA, per germline (reference sequence). Unmatched junction bases numbered 13, after V lost 3 bases and J lost 3 bases. CDR3 coding DNA: TGCAGTGCTAGCGGCCTATTACTAGCGGACATCTACAATGAGCAGTTCTTC. Translated: CSASGLLLADIYNEQFF.

This clonotype was counted at least ten times. This chain connects TRBV5-4 to TRBJ2-7, with D perhaps matching TRBD2 (7 bases). Trimming cost V 4 bases and J 1 base, with 18 bases left between them. Germline-derived CDR1 and CDR2 are SGHNT and YYREEE (reference sequence). This CDR3 comprises 16 residues. Here the CDR3 reads CASSHKGEGQSYEQYF. The DNA for the CDR3 is TGTGCCAGCAGCCATAAGGGGGAGGGCCAATCCTACGAGCAGTACTTC.

This clonotype was detected many times. The chain uses TRBV20-1 and TRBJ2-4; D is perhaps TRBD1 or TRBD2 (5 bases each). The length of the CDR3 is 12 residues. Germline V gene data show CDR1 as DFQATT and CDR2 as SNEGSKA (reference sequence). V shed 6 bases and J shed 6 bases, with 12 bases lying between them. The CDR3 loop is CSARDGRNIQYF. Here the CDR3 DNA reads TGCAGTGCCAGGGACGGAAGAAACATTCAGTACTTC.

This clonotype was seen ten or more times. The chain combines TRBV6-6 with TRBJ2-7, with 9 positions matching TRBD2. This CDR3 has 15 amino acids. Germline V gene data show CDR1 as MNHNY and CDR2 as SVGAGI (reference sequence). V gave up 0 bases and J gave up 7 bases; unmatched junction bases: 7. This CDR3 is CASSYSQAGGGEQYF. The CDR3 DNA reads TGTGCCAGCAGTTACTCCCAAGCGGGAGGAGGGGAGCAGTACTTC.

This clonotype was counted many times. The chain uses TRBV30 and TRBJ1-4; no clear D. The V end lost 3 bases, the J end lost 3 bases, and 14 bases lay between the germline ends. This CDR3 contains 15 residues. The germline CDR1 and CDR2 sequences are GTSNPN and SVGIG (reference sequence). The CDR3 bases are TGTGCCTGGAGCCCCGTCGGGCAGTCTAATGAAAAACTGTTTTTT. Translation gives CAWSPVGQSNEKLFF.

This clonotype was seen many times. The CDR3 here is CASSPGPAENQPQHF. In DNA form, the CDR3 reads TGTGCCAGCTCTCCGGGACCCGCTGAAAATCAGCCCCAGCATTTT. The V and J genes are TRBV2 and TRBJ1-5; D might be TRBD1 (5 bases). The V gene's germline CDR1 is SNHLY and CDR2 FYNNEI. Trimming shortened V by 8 bases and J by 4 bases, and 18 bases separated the two germline ends. The CDR3 runs 15 residues.

The table lists this clonotype with many counts. This chain links TRBV7-8 with TRBJ2-3; 8 bases map to TRBD2. Germline V gives CDR1 SGHVS, CDR2 FQNEAQ. The length of the CDR3 is 15 residues. Trimming took 4 bases from V and 2 from J; bases not matched to a gene: 5. This chain's CDR3 is CASSSGGVPTDTQYF. CDR3 DNA: TGTGCCAGCAGCTCGGGGGGGGTCCCCACAGATACGCAGTATTTT.

This clonotype has a handful of counts. V is TRBV6-6 and J is TRBJ1-1; D is ambiguous. Trimming cost V 6 bases and J 4 bases, with 12 bases left between them. This CDR3 has 13 amino acids. The V gene's germline CDR1 is MNHNY and CDR2 SVGAGI (reference sequence). CDR3: CASSSDEGTEAFF. The CDR3 DNA is TGTGCCAGCAGCTCCGACGAGGGCACTGAAGCTTTCTTT.

This clonotype was recorded many times. The genes are TRBV6-6 and TRBJ2-7; TRBD1 matches at 8 bases. CDR1 MNHNY and CDR2 SVGAGI come from the germline V gene (reference sequence). The CDR3 is 19 residues long. The V and J ends lost 0 bases and 0 bases, in that order; junction bases with no gene match: 13. The CDR3, as DNA: TGTGCCAGCAGTTACTCGATGGGGCAGGGGGCCCGAAGCTCCTACGAGCAGTACTTC. This sequence encodes CASSYSMGQGARSSYEQYF.

This clonotype was detected ten times or more. The CDR3 nucleotides read TGTGCCAGCAGTCCCATTGGAGAGGACGAGCAGTACTTC. It yields the protein CASSPIGEDEQYF. The chain has TRBV27 and TRBJ2-7; D unclear. Deletions cut 5 bases from V and 5 bases from J, with 13 bases between. The germline V gene has CDR1 MNHEY and CDR2 SMNVEV (reference sequence). CDR3 length equals 13 residues.

Concerning this clonotype: Since a much larger clone is just one base distant, this may be a read error. The chain uses TRBV20-1 and TRBJ2-7; TRBD1 aligns across 7 bases. This CDR3 has 14 amino acids. V shed 6 bases, J shed 4 bases, and the junction held 12 bases outside the gene matches. Germline lookup yields CDR1 DFQATT and CDR2 SNEGSKA (reference sequence). CDR3 amino acids: CSALRQGVEYEQYF. The CDR3 region has the DNA TGCAGTGCCCTGAGACAGGGTGTTGAGTACGAGCAGTACTTC.

The rearrangement links TRBV18 to TRBJ1-4, with D unresolved. The germline V gene has CDR1 KGHSH and CDR2 LQKENI. V was trimmed by 2 bases and J by 8 bases, leaving 21 bases between them. The CDR3 runs to 17 residues. The DNA of the CDR3 is TGTGCCAGCTCACCAAACCCCCCGGGTCTTGATTCGGAAAAACTGTTTTTT. Protein: CASSPNPPGLDSEKLFF.

The rearrangement joins TRBV6-5 to TRBJ1-1, with D unclear. Trimming took off 5 bases at V and 1 base at J, with 8 bases between the two ends. Germline V gene lookup returns CDR1 MNHEY and CDR2 SVGAGI. The CDR3 covers 13 residues. This chain's CDR3 is CASSKFTNTEAFF. The CDR3 region has the DNA TGTGCCAGCAGTAAATTCACGAACACTGAAGCTTTCTTT.

By sample fraction, this clonotype is medium-sized. The chain's CDR3 is CASSFDRRAYEQYF. The CDR3 nucleotides read TGTGCCAGCAGTTTCGACAGGAGGGCTTACGAGCAGTACTTC. This chain uses TRBV12-3 or TRBV12-4 with TRBJ2-7; D may correspond to TRBD1 or TRBD2 (6 bases each). Trimming left V 3 bases short and J 4 bases short, with 13 bases between. The CDR3 consists of 14 residues.

The chain is built from TRBV7-2 and TRBJ1-1, with D uncertain. This CDR3 spans 14 amino acids. V gave up 1 base and J gave up 5 bases, with 11 bases separating them. Germline-derived CDR1 and CDR2 are SGHTA and FQGNSA. The CDR3 DNA follows: TGTGCCAGCAGCTTAGAGCTGACTAGGACTGAAGCTTTCTTT. Encoded protein: CASSLELTRTEAFF.

With respect to this clonotype: One end of the junction varies from germline; a read error may be responsible. The CDR3 sequence: CASCEVGRCSYEQHF. In nucleotides, the CDR3 is TGTGCCAGCTGCGAGGTGGGCAGGTGTTCCTACGAGCAGCACTTC. The chain links TRBV12-3 or TRBV12-4 to TRBJ2-7; no definite D call. The CDR3 loop spans 15 amino acids.

The chain combines TRBV5-1 with TRBJ1-1; D not certain. Trimming left V 0 bases short and J 0 bases short, with 6 bases between. The CDR3 length is 14 residues. Germline V gene data show CDR1 as SGHRS and CDR2 as YFSETQ. The CDR3 loop reads CASSLGSMNTEAFF. In DNA, the CDR3 is TGCGCCAGCAGCTTGGGAAGCATGAACACTGAAGCTTTCTTT.

Many counts were recorded for this clonotype. The gene calls are TRBV14 and TRBJ2-1, with D maybe TRBD1 (6 bases). There are 16 residues in the CDR3. CDR1 and CDR2 from the germline V gene are SGHDN and FVKESK. The germline V and J ends were trimmed by 4 bases and 1 base, with 14 bases remaining between them. DNA for the CDR3: TGTGCCAGCAGCCTAACGGGACACGTTTCCTACAATGAGCAGTTCTTC. Encoded protein: CASSLTGHVSYNEQFF.

To note about this clonotype: A much larger clone differs by one base, so this may be a read error. V usage is TRBV29-1 and J usage is TRBJ2-1, with D hard to call. Per the germline V gene, CDR1 is SQVTM and CDR2 is ANQGSEA. The length of the CDR3 is 11 residues. V was trimmed by 7 bases and J by 1 base, leaving 5 bases between them. CDR3 loop: CSDTSYNEQFF. In nucleotides, the CDR3 is TGCAGCGATACGTCCTACAATGAGCAGTTCTTC.